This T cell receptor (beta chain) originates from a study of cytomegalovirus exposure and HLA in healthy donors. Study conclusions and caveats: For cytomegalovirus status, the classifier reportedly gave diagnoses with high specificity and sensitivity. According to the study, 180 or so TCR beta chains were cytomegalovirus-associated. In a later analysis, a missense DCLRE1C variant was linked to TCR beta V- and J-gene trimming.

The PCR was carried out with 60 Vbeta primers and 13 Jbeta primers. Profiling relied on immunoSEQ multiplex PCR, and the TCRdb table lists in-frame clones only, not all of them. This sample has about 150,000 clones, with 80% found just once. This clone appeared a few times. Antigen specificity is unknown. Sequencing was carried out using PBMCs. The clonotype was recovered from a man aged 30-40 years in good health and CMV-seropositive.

The CDR3 sequence is CAWRGKGEAFF. The CDR3 DNA reads TGTGCCTGGAGGGGGAAGGGGGAAGCTTTCTTT. This chain uses TRBV30 with TRBJ1-1; a possible D gene is TRBD1 (5 bases). The CDR3 has 11 amino acids. Trimming removed 3 bases from V and 8 bases from J, with 10 bases in between. CDR1 is GTSNPN, CDR2 SVGIG, per germline (reference sequence).